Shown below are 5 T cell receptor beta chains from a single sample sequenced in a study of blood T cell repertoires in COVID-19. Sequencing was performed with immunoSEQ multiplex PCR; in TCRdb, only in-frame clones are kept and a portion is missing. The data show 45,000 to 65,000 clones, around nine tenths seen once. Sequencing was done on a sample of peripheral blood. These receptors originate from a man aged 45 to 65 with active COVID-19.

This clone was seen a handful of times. In DNA, the CDR3 is TGTGCCAGCAGCTTGGGGGGCGGCACAGATACGCAGTATTTT. This codes for CASSLGGGTDTQYF. This rearrangement joins TRBV5-4 to TRBJ2-3; possible D gene TRBD1, 5 bases. The CDR3 spans 14 residues. The germline CDR1 and CDR2 sequences are SGHNT and YYREEE (reference sequence). Trimming pared 0 bases from V and 1 base from J, leaving 6 bases between.

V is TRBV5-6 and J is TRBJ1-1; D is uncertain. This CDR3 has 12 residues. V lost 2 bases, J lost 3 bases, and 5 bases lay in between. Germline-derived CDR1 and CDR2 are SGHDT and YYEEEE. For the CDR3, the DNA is TGTGCCAGCAGCTTTTTCGACACTGAAGCTTTCTTT. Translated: CASSFFDTEAFF.

CDR3: CASSLTSNYGYTF. The CDR3, as DNA: TGTGCCAGCAGCCTCACTTCTAACTATGGCTACACCTTC. V is TRBV28 and J is TRBJ1-2, with D uncertain. V lost 6 bases and J 0 bases, leaving 8 bases between the germline ends. The length of the CDR3 is 13 residues. Germline CDR1 MDHEN, CDR2 SYDVKM.

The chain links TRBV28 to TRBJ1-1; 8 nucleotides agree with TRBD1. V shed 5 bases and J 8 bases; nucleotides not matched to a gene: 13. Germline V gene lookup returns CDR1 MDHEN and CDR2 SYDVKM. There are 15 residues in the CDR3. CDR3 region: CASSRTGTGAQEAFF. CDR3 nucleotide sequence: TGTGCCAGCAGTCGTACCGGGACAGGAGCTCAGGAAGCTTTCTTT.

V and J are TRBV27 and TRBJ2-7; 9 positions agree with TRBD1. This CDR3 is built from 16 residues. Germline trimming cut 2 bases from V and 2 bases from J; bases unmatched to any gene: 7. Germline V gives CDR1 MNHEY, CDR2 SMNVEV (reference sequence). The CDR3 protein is CASSLPGQGTAYEQYF. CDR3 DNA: TGTGCCAGCAGTTTACCGGGACAGGGTACAGCCTACGAGCAGTACTTC.